These 28 T cell receptor beta chains came from one sample sequenced in a study of T-cell memory formation after mild COVID-19. MiXCR, run by TCRdb on the 5' RACE reads, gives a single entry per CDR3 protein. There are 190,000 or so distinct CDR3 sequences in the sample; 27% occur only once, and approximately 10% lies in the top ten. The sequenced sample consisted of PBMCs or a T cell subset sorted from them (not recorded which). The receptors here all came from an adult woman who had mild COVID-19 (a few samples of this study predate the infection). Cell type and time point are not known.

On this clonotype itself: The conserved phenylalanine or tryptophan normally closing the CDR3 is absent here, so this likely arose from a read error. The DNA is omitted, as the CDR3 cannot be located on it reliably, and the CDR3 follows TCRdb's listing. V gene TRBV12-3 or TRBV12-4 combines with J gene TRBJ2-7; TRBD2, the D gene given by the table, was not confirmed from the DNA. The CDR3 spans 9 amino acids, including both terminal residues. CDR3 sequence: CASSHHSLP.

The chain links TRBV5-1 to TRBJ2-3, with a possible D match to TRBD1 (6 bases). Germline assignment: CDR1 SGHRS and CDR2 YFSETQ. The CDR3 has 17 amino acids. The V end lost 0 bases, the J end lost 0 bases, and 14 bases lay between the germline ends. CDR3 in DNA: TGCGCCAGCAGCTTGGACCCGACAGGATCTAGCACAGATACGCAGTATTTT. Translated, it gives CASSLDPTGSSTDTQYF.

The gene calls are TRBV6-2 or TRBV6-3 and TRBJ2-7; TRBD2 aligns across 8 bases. CDR1 MNHEY and CDR2 SVGEGT come from the germline V gene. This CDR3 is 17 amino acids long. V shed 2 bases and J 2 bases; nucleotides not matched to a gene: 11. The CDR3 here is CASSYPSSGTRTYEQYF. CDR3 nucleotides: TGTGCCAGCAGTTACCCCTCTTCCGGGACTAGGACCTACGAGCAGTACTTC.

The chain links TRBV24-1 to TRBJ2-1, with D possibly matching TRBD1 (6 bases). CDR1 and CDR2 (germline): KGHDR, SFDVKD. The CDR3 extends over 14 amino acids. Trimming shortened V by 7 bases and J by 8 bases, and 17 bases separated the two germline ends. CDR3 coding DNA: TGTGCCACCAGAGCATCAGGCACAGGGTATGAGCAGTTCTTC. This gives the protein CATRASGTGYEQFF.

This clonotype was counted many times. At one end the junction does not follow the germline gene, possibly because of a read error. This rearrangement joins TRBV5-1 to TRBJ2-3; D gene uncertain. The CDR3 is 13 amino acids. CDR1 SGHRS and CDR2 YFSETQ come from the germline V gene. Written as DNA, the CDR3 is TGTGCCAGCAGCCCCTGGGGCACAGATACGCAGTATTTT. Protein sequence: CASSPWGTDTQYF. Using reference TRBV5-1 and TRBJ2-3 for the parts outside the CDR3, the full variable domain is KAGVTQTPRYLIKTRGQQVTLSCSPISGHRSVSWYQQTPGQGLQFLFEYFSETQRNKGNFPGRFSGRQFSNSRSEMNVSTLELGDSALYLCASSPWGTDTQYFGPGTRLTVL.

In its sample, this clonotype was seen a few times. The chain uses TRBV29-1 and TRBJ2-7; D gene ambiguous. Per the germline V gene, CDR1 is SQVTM and CDR2 is ANQGSEA. The ends were cut back, 4 bases at V and 4 bases at J, with 8 bases in the middle. The CDR3 extends over 11 amino acids. Here the CDR3 DNA reads TGCAGCGTTGTTGAAAATTACGAGCAGTACTTC. Amino acid sequence: CSVVENYEQYF.

This chain uses TRBV25-1 with TRBJ2-7; D call uncertain. The V end was cut by 2 bases, the J end by 5 bases, with 4 bases between. The germline CDR1 and CDR2 sequences are MGHDK and SYGVNS. The CDR3 loop spans 11 amino acids. The CDR3, as DNA: TGTGCCAGCAGTGAAGGGCACGAGCAGTACTTC. It encodes CASSEGHEQYF.

This clonotype was seen more than once but under ten times. The chain joins TRBV7-8 to TRBJ2-7, with no clear D. Germline lookup yields CDR1 SGHVS and CDR2 FQNEAQ. CDR3 length equals 11 residues. Trimming cost V 5 bases and J 7 bases, with 9 bases left between them. The CDR3 region has the DNA TGTGCCAGCAGCCCACAAGGGGAGCAGTACTTC. Translation: CASSPQGEQYF.

This clonotype came up a few times. This CDR3 is CASSFRLAGVTGELFF. DNA of the CDR3: TGTGCCAGCAGCTTTCGACTAGCGGGAGTCACCGGGGAGCTGTTTTTT. The rearrangement joins TRBV11-3 to TRBJ2-2; 12 positions agree with TRBD2. Germline V gene sequence: CDR1 SGHNT, CDR2 YENEEA. The CDR3 runs 16 residues. The junction had 3 bases not matched to a gene; V was cut back by 3 bases and J by 4 bases.

The chain links TRBV6-2 or TRBV6-3 to TRBJ2-2; D is unclear. The ends were cut back, 0 bases at V and 5 bases at J, with 10 bases in the middle. The CDR3 runs to 15 residues. CDR1 and CDR2 (germline): MNHEY, SVGEGT. The CDR3, as DNA: TGTGCCAGCAGTTACTCGTTCGCTGGGACCGGGGAGCTGTTTTTT. This encodes CASSYSFAGTGELFF.

This clonotype has a handful of counts. This chain's CDR3 is CATSRGQADNEKLFF. The CDR3 nucleotides are TGTGCCACCAGCAGAGGACAGGCGGATAATGAAAAACTGTTTTTT. The V and J genes are TRBV15 and TRBJ1-4, with a possible D match to TRBD1 (6 bases). The germline gives CDR1 LNHNV, CDR2 YYDKDF (reference sequence). Trimming pared 1 base from V and 4 bases from J, leaving 10 bases between. The CDR3 runs 15 residues. Complete variable domain (other parts from reference TRBV15 and TRBJ1-4): DAMVIQNPRYQVTQFGKPVTLSCSQTLNHNVMYWYQQKSSQAPKLLFHYYDKDFNNEADTPDNFQSRRPNTSFCFLDIRSPGLGDTAMYLCATSRGQADNEKLFFGSGTQLSVL.

V usage is TRBV5-6 and J usage is TRBJ2-7; TRBD2 agrees at 8 bases. The V segment lost 4 bases and the J segment 1 base; nucleotides outside the gene matches: 16. The CDR3 totals 18 residues. The V gene's germline CDR1 is SGHDT and CDR2 YYEEEE. The CDR3 DNA sequence: TGTGCCAGCAGCCCGGACGGACTAGCATCGGGAGAGTCCTACGAGCAGTACTTC. Amino acid sequence: CASSPDGLASGESYEQYF.

The J gene is TRBJ2-7, the V gene TRBV6-2 or TRBV6-3, with 14 nucleotides matching TRBD2. With V trimmed by 7 bases and J by 3 bases, 5 bases remained unmatched. In germline, CDR1 is MNHEY, CDR2 SVGEGT. The CDR3 extends over 15 amino acids. The CDR3 region is CASNLGTSGSYEQYF. In nucleotides, the CDR3 is TGTGCCAGCAACTTAGGGACTAGCGGGAGCTACGAGCAGTACTTC.

This clonotype was seen a few times. This chain joins TRBV27 and TRBJ2-3; 7 positions agree with TRBD2. The CDR3 sequence is 15 residues long. In germline, CDR1 is MNHEY, CDR2 SMNVEV (reference sequence). Trimming removed 6 bases from V and 6 bases from J; junction bases left unmatched: 12. CDR3: CASRSQRGLRDTQYF. The CDR3 DNA sequence: TGTGCCAGCAGATCGCAGCGGGGCCTGAGGGATACGCAGTATTTT.

The rearrangement links TRBV12-3 or TRBV12-4 to TRBJ1-1; 7 positions agree with TRBD1. The CDR3 covers 14 residues. Trimming at V came to 8 bases and at J to 5 bases, leaving 11 bases not matched to a gene. The CDR3 region has the DNA TGTGCCAGCCGGAGGGGGACAGCGATGACTGAAGCTTTCTTT. Protein sequence: CASRRGTAMTEAFF.

In this sample, this clonotype turned up many times. The rearrangement links TRBV12-3 or TRBV12-4 to TRBJ2-5; unclear D gene. V lost 6 bases to trimming and J lost 5 bases, with 7 bases between them. This CDR3 is 11 amino acids long. CDR3 coding DNA: TGTGCCAGCAGCTTAAGGGAGACCCAGTACTTC. Its translation is CASSLRETQYF.

V usage is TRBV29-1 and J usage is TRBJ2-3, with a weak D call TRBD2 (5 bases). CDR1 and CDR2 from the germline V gene are SQVTM and ANQGSEA. V was shortened by 3 bases and J by 4 bases, with 11 bases between the two germline ends. There are 13 residues in the CDR3. CDR3 in amino acids: CSVEPIGADTQYF. The CDR3 DNA sequence: TGCAGCGTTGAGCCTATCGGGGCAGATACGCAGTATTTT.

This chain joins TRBV13 and TRBJ1-1; weak D call: TRBD1 (6 bases). Deletions cut 5 bases from V and 1 base from J, with 17 bases between. This CDR3 has 16 residues. Germline CDR1 and CDR2: PRHDT and FYEKMQ (reference sequence). The chain's CDR3 is CASSQSTGHPNTEAFF. Written as DNA, the CDR3 is TGTGCCAGCAGCCAGTCAACGGGACACCCGAACACTGAAGCTTTCTTT.

This clonotype came up a few times. The CDR3 DNA is TGTGCCAGCAGTTACGAATTTACTGGGACTAGCGGGTACAATGAGCAGTTCTTC. Translating gives CASSYEFTGTSGYNEQFF. The genes are TRBV6-2 or TRBV6-3 and TRBJ2-1, with 12 nucleotides matching TRBD2. V trimming: 2 bases; J trimming: 4 bases; junction bases outside the gene matches: 9. CDR1 and CDR2 (germline): MNHEY, SVGEGT. This CDR3 is built from 18 residues.

This chain joins TRBV18 and TRBJ2-5; 13 bases map to TRBD2. After removal of 3 bases from V and 5 bases from J, the junction contained 6 bases not matched to a gene. Per germline, CDR1 KGHSH and CDR2 LQKENI. The CDR3 length is 16 residues. The DNA of the CDR3 is TGTGCCAGCTCACCTGGACTAGCGGGGGTCGGGGAGACCCAGTACTTC. It encodes CASSPGLAGVGETQYF.

The V gene is TRBV19, the J gene TRBJ1-5; D call uncertain. Germline V gives CDR1 LNHDA, CDR2 SQIVND (reference sequence). Deletions cut 5 bases from V and 0 bases from J, with 11 bases between. The CDR3 runs to 15 residues. The CDR3: CASSRSAYSNQPQHF. For the CDR3, the DNA is TGTGCCAGTAGTCGGTCGGCTTATAGCAATCAGCCCCAGCATTTT. Filled out from reference TRBV19 and TRBJ1-5, the complete variable domain reads DGGITQSPKYLFRKEGQNVTLSCEQNLNHDAMYWYRQDPGQGLRLIYYSQIVNDFQKGDIAEGYSVSREKKESFPLTVTSAQKNPTAFYLCASSRSAYSNQPQHFGDGTRLSIL.

The gene calls are TRBV5-4 and TRBJ1-1; TRBD1 aligns across 7 bases. Germline CDR1 and CDR2: SGHNT and YYREEE (reference sequence). Trimming took 0 bases from V and 6 from J; bases not matched to a gene: 5. This CDR3 has 14 residues. CDR3 nucleotide sequence: TGTGCCAGCAGCTTGGGGACAGGATCTTCTGAAGCTTTCTTT. Its translation: CASSLGTGSSEAFF.

In this sample, this clonotype turned up a few times. This chain uses TRBV7-9 with TRBJ1-1; D ambiguous. The CDR3 loop spans 13 amino acids. In germline, CDR1 is SEHNR, CDR2 FQNEAQ (reference sequence). Trimming took 2 bases from V and 6 from J, leaving 10 bases between them. In nucleotides, the CDR3 is TGTGCCAGCAGCTTACAGGACTCCCCTGAAGCTTTCTTT. Its translation is CASSLQDSPEAFF.

This clonotype was counted a few times. CDR3 residues: CASTSNNQGTQYF. The DNA of the CDR3 is TGTGCCAGCACCTCGAACAACCAGGGTACGCAGTATTTT. The chain uses TRBV7-2 and TRBJ2-3; possible D gene TRBD1, 5 bases. The CDR3 loop spans 13 amino acids. Germline V CDR1 and CDR2: SGHTA, FQGNSA. V lost 7 bases, J lost 8 bases, and 16 bases lay in between.

The chain employs TRBV5-4 and TRBJ2-7, with D perhaps TRBD2 (5 bases). V was shortened by 0 bases and J by 5 bases, with 6 bases between the two germline ends. Germline CDR1 SGHNT, CDR2 YYREEE (reference sequence). The CDR3 covers 12 residues. This CDR3 reads CASSLDGDEQYF. CDR3 sequence (DNA): TGTGCCAGCAGCTTGGACGGGGACGAGCAGTACTTC. Filled out from reference TRBV5-4 and TRBJ2-7, the complete variable domain reads ETGVTQSPTHLIKTRGQQVTLRCSSQSGHNTVSWYQQALGQGPQFIFQYYREEENGRGNFPPRFSGLQFPNYSSELNVNALELDDSALYLCASSLDGDEQYFGPGTRLTVT.

This rearrangement joins TRBV7-2 to TRBJ2-3, with TRBD2 as a possible D gene (6 bases). The CDR3 is made up of 15 amino acids. V lost 0 bases to trimming and J lost 2 bases, with 9 bases between them. The V gene's germline CDR1 is SGHTA and CDR2 FQGNSA. CDR3 sequence (DNA): TGTGCCAGCAGCTTAGCCGGGACTCACACAGATACGCAGTATTTT. Its protein is CASSLAGTHTDTQYF.

The J gene is TRBJ2-3, the V gene TRBV5-8; 7 bases are shared with TRBD1. The junction had 6 bases not matched to a gene; V was cut back by 0 bases and J by 5 bases. CDR3 length: 15 residues. Germline V lookup: CDR1 SGHTS, CDR2 YDEGEE. The CDR3 DNA is TGTGCCAGCAGCTTGGGCACAGGGGCCGGAGATACGCAGTATTTT. Amino acid sequence: CASSLGTGAGDTQYF.

This rearrangement joins TRBV10-3 to TRBJ2-5; perhaps D is TRBD1 or TRBD2 (6 bases each). The CDR3 contains 20 residues. Looked up from germline, CDR1 is ENHRY and CDR2 is SYGVKD. Between the trimmed V and J ends, which lost 11 bases and 2 bases, there was a span of 36 bases. The CDR3 is CAARDPTDQRQVGGQETQYF. As DNA, the CDR3 is TGTGCCGCCCGAGACCCCACAGATCAGCGACAGGTGGGGGGACAAGAGACCCAGTACTTC.